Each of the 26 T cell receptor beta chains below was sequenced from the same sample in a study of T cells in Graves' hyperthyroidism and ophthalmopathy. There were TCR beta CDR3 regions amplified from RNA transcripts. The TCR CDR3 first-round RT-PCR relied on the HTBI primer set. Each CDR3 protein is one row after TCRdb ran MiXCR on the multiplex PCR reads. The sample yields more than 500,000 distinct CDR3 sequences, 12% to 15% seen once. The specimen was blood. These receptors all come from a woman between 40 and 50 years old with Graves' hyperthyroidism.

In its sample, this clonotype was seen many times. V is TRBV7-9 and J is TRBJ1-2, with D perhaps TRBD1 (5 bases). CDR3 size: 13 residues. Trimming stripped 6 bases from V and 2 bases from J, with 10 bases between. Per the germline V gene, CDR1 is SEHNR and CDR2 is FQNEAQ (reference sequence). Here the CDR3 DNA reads TGTGCCAGCAGTCCGACAGAGAACTATGGCTACACCTTC. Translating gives CASSPTENYGYTF.

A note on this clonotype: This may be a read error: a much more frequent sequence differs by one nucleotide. CDR3 in amino acids: CAGSPSRGQTDGAFF. The DNA for the CDR3 is TGTGCCGGCAGCCCTTCCCGGGGACAGACCGATGGAGCTTTCTTT. This chain uses TRBV9 with TRBJ1-1, with TRBD1 identical over 7 bases. The CDR3 sequence is 15 residues long. Germline V gene data show CDR1 as SGDLS and CDR2 as YYNGEE. The variable domain in full, with the rest retrieved from reference TRBV9 and TRBJ1-1, is DSGVTQTPKHLITATGQRVTLRCSPRSGDLSVYWYQQSLDQGLQFLIQYYNGEERAKGNILERFSAQQFPDLHSELNLSSLELGDSALYFCAGSPSRGQTDGAFFGQGTRLTVV.

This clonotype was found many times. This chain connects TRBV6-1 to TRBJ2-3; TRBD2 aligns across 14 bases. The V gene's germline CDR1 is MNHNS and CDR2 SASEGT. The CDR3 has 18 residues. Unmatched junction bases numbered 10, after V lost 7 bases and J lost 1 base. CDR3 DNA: TGTGCCAGCAAAACCGGGACTAGCGGGAGAGAACGCACAGATACGCAGTATTTT. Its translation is CASKTGTSGRERTDTQYF.

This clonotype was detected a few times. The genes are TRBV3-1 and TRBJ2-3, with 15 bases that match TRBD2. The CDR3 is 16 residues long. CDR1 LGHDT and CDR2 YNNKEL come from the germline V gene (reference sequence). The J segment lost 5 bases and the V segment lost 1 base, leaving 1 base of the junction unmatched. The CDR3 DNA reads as TGTGCCAGCAGCCAAGTGGGACTAGCGGGAGGAGATACGCAGTATTTT. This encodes CASSQVGLAGGDTQYF.

The CDR3 sequence: CSVAGQGSYEQYF. The CDR3 DNA is TGCAGCGTTGCGGGACAGGGATCGTACGAGCAGTACTTC. This rearrangement joins TRBV29-1 to TRBJ2-7, with 9 bases identical to TRBD1. J was trimmed by 4 bases and V by 4 bases; bases with no gene match: 5. The V gene's germline CDR1 is SQVTM and CDR2 ANQGSEA. The length of the CDR3 is 13 residues.

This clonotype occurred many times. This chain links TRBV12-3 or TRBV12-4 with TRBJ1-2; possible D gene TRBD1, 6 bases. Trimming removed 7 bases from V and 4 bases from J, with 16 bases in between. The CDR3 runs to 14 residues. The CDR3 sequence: CASTPNGQIYGYTF. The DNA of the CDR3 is TGTGCCAGCACCCCAAATGGACAGATCTATGGCTACACCTTC.

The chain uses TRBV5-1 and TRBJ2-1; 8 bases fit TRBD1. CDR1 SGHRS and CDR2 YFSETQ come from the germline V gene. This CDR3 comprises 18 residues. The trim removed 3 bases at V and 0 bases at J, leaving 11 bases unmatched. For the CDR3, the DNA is TGCGCCAGCAGCTCCCAGGGGGCAGGGTCGAGCTCCTACAATGAGCAGTTCTTC. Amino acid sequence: CASSSQGAGSSSYNEQFF.

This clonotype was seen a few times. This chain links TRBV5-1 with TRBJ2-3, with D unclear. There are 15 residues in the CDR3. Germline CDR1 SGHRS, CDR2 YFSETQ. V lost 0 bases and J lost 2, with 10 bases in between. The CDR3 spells CASSLGSTTTDTQYF. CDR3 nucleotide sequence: TGCGCCAGCAGCTTGGGTAGCACTACCACAGATACGCAGTATTTT.

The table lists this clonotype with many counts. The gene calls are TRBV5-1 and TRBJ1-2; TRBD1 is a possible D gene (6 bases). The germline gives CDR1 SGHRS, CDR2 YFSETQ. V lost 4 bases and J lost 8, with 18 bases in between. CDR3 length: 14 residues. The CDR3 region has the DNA TGCGCCAGCAGCCAGCTCGGGCAGGGGAGCGGCTACACCTTC. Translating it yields CASSQLGQGSGYTF.

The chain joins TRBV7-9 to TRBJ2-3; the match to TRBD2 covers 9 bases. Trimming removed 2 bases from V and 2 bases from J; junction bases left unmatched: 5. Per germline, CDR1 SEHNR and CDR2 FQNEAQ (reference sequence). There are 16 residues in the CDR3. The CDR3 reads CASSLSSGSPTDTQYF. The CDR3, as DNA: TGTGCCAGCAGCTTAAGTAGCGGGAGCCCCACAGATACGCAGTATTTT. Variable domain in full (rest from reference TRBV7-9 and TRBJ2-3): DTGVSQNPRHKITKRGQNVTFRCDPISEHNRLYWYRQTLGQGPEFLTYFQNEAQLEKSRLLSDRFSAERPKGSFSTLEIQRTEQGDSAMYLCASSLSSGSPTDTQYFGPGTRLTVL.

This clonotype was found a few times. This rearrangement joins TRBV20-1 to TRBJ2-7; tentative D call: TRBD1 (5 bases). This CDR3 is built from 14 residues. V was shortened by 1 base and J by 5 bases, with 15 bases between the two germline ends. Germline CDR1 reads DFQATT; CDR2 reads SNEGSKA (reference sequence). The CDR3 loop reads CSARVIGQGNEQYF. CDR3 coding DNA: TGCAGTGCTAGAGTAATCGGGCAGGGAAACGAGCAGTACTTC.

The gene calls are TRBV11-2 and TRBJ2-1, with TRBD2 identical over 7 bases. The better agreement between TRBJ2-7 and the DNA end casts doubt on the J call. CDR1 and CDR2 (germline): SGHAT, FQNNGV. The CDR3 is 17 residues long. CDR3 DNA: TGTGCCAGCAGCCCAGCGGGACGGAGCGGGACCTACAATGAGCAGTACTTC. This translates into CASSPAGRSGTYNEQYF.

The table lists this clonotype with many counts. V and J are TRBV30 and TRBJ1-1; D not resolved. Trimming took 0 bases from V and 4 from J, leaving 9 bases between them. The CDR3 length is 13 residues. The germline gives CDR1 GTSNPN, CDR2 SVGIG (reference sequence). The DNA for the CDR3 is TGTGCCTGGAGTGTTGGTTTATCCACTGAAGCTTTCTTT. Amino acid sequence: CAWSVGLSTEAFF.

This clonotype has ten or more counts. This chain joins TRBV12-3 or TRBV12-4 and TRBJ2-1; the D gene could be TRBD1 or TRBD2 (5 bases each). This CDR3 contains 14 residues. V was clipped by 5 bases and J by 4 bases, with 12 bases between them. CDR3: CASSGAGEYNEQFF. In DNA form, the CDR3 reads TGTGCCAGCAGTGGGGCGGGCGAGTACAATGAGCAGTTCTTC.

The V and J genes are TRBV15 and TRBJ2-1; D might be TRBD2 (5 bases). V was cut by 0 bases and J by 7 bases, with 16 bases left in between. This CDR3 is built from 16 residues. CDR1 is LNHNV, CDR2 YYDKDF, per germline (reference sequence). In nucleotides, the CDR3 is TGTGCCACCAGCAGAGAAAGAGTCGGGGTAAGGAATGAGCAGTTCTTC. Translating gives CATSRERVGVRNEQFF.

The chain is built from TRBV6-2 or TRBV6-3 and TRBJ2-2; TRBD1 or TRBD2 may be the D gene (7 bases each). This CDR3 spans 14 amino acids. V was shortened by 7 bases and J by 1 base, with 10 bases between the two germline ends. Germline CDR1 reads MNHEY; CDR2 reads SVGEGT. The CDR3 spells CASIRGGNTGELFF. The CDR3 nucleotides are TGTGCCAGCATCAGGGGGGGGAACACCGGGGAGCTGTTTTTT.

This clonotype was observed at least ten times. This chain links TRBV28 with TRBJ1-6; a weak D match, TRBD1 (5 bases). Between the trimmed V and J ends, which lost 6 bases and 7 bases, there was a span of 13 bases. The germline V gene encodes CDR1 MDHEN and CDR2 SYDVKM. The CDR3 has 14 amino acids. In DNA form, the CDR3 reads TGTGCCAGCAGACTACAGGTCCCGAATTCACCCCTCCACTTT. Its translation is CASRLQVPNSPLHF.

The CDR3 DNA reads as TGCAGTGCTAGAGGGGTCCTCCGGGCGCAGTATTTT. The encoded protein is CSARGVLRAQYF. This sequence joins TRBV20-1 and TRBJ2-3, with unresolved D. V was pared by 1 base and J by 10 bases, with 12 bases between. CDR1 and CDR2 (germline): DFQATT, SNEGSKA (reference sequence). CDR3 length: 12 amino acids.

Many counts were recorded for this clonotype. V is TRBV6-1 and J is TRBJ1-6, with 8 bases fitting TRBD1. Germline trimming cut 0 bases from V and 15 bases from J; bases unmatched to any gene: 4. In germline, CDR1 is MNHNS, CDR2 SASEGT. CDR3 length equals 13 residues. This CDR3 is CASSEARGTGLHF. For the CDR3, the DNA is TGTGCCAGCAGTGAAGCGAGGGGGACAGGCCTCCACTTT.

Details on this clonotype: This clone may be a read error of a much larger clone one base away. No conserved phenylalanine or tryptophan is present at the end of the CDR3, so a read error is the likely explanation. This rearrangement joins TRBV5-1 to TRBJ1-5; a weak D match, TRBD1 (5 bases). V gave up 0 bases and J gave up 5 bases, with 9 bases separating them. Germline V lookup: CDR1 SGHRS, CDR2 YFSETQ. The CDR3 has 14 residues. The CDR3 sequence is CASSLDGGDQPQHV. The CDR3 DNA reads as TGCGCCAGCAGCTTGGATGGAGGGGATCAGCCCCAGCATGTT.

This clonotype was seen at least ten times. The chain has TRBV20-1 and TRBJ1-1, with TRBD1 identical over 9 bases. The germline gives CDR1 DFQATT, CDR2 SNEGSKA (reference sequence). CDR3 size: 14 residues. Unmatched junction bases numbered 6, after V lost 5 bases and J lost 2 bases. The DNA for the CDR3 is TGCAGTGCTCCCAAAACAGGGGGCAACACTGAAGCTTTCTTT. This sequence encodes CSAPKTGGNTEAFF.

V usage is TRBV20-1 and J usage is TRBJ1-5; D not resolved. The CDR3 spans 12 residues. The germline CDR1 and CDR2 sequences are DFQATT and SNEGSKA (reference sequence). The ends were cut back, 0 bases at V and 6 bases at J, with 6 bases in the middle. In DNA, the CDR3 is TGCAGTGCTAGAGAAGGGTCTCAGCCCCAGCATTTT. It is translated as CSAREGSQPQHF.

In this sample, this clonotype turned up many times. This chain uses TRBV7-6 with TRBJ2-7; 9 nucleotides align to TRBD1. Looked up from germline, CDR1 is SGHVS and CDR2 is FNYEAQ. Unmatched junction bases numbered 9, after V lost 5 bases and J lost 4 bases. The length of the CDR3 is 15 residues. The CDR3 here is CASSQTQGARYEQYF. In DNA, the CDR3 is TGTGCCAGCAGCCAAACACAGGGGGCGCGATACGAGCAGTACTTC.

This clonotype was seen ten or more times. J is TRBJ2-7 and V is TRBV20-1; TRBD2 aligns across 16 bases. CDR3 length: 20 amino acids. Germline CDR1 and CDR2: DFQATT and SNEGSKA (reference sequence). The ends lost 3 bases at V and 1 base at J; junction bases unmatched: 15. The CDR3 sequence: CSARGSDGTSGRGWSYEQYF. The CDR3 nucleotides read TGCAGTGCTAGGGGCTCAGACGGGACTAGCGGGAGGGGATGGTCCTACGAGCAGTACTTC.

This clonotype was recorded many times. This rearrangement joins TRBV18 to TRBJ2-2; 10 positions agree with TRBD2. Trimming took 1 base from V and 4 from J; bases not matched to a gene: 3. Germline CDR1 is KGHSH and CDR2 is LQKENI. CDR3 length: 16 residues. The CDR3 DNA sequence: TGTGCCAGCTCACCACGACAGCGGGAGGGCACCGGGGAGCTGTTTTTT. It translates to CASSPRQREGTGELFF.

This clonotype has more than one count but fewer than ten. In DNA, the CDR3 is TGTGCCAGTAGGGACGGGACGGGCAGCAATCAGCCCCAGCATTTT. This translates into CASRDGTGSNQPQHF. The chain couples TRBV19 to TRBJ1-5, with TRBD1 as a possible D gene (5 bases). CDR3 length equals 15 residues. Germline loops: CDR1 LNHDA, CDR2 SQIVND (reference sequence). The ends were cut back, 6 bases at V and 1 base at J, with 13 bases in the middle.